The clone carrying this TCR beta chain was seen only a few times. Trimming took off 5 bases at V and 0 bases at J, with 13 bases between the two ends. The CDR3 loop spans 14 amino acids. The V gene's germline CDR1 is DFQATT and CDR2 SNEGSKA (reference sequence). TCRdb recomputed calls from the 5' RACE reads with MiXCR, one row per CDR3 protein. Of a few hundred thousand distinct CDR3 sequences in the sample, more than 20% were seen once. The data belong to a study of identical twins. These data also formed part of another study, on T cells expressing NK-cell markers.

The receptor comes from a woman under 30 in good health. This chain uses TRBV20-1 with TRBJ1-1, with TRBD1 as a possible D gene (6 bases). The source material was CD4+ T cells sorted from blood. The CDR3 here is CSAADQGMNTEAFF. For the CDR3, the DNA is TGCAGTGCTGCCGATCAGGGGATGAACACTGAAGCTTTCTTT.